Shown below are 14 T cell receptor beta chains from a single sample sequenced in a study of shared clonotypes between healthy human individuals. Produced via immunoSEQ multiplex PCR; TCRdb's table is partial and in-frame only. The table lists about 1 million clones, roughly 80% of them singletons. The source material was memory CD4+ T cells sorted from blood. Subset meaning: CD45RA-negative fraction. Every receptor here comes from a man younger than 35 in good health.

The rearrangement uses TRBV19 and TRBJ1-1; D is perhaps TRBD1 (6 bases). Per germline, CDR1 LNHDA and CDR2 SQIVND (reference sequence). V lost 3 bases and J lost 1, with 12 bases in between. There are 15 residues in the CDR3. The CDR3 DNA sequence: TGTGCCAGTAGTATCGAAGGGGGTTGGAACACTGAAGCTTTCTTT. Translation: CASSIEGGWNTEAFF. The full variable domain, in which reference TRBV19 and TRBJ1-1 provide the parts outside the CDR3, is DGGITQSPKYLFRKEGQNVTLSCEQNLNHDAMYWYRQDPGQGLRLIYYSQIVNDFQKGDIAEGYSVSREKKESFPLTVTSAQKNPTAFYLCASSIEGGWNTEAFFGQGTRLTVV.

V gene TRBV7-3 combines with J gene TRBJ2-3, with 8 nucleotides matching TRBD2. The V and J ends lost 4 bases and 8 bases, in that order; junction bases with no gene match: 14. The CDR3 runs 16 residues. Germline values: CDR1 SGHTA, CDR2 FQGTGA. CDR3 coding DNA: TGTGCCAGCAGCTCCCTACAGCGGGGGACCGGGAGTACGCAGTATTTT. Residues: CASSSLQRGTGSTQYF.

In its sample, this clone was seen once. The V call is TRBV5-6, the J call TRBJ1-5; D is unclear. Germline V CDR1 and CDR2: SGHDT, YYEEEE. The CDR3 covers 14 residues. Trimming took 4 bases from V and 0 from J, leaving 8 bases between them. The CDR3 is CASSMDGSNQPQHF. Written as DNA, the CDR3 is TGTGCCAGCAGCATGGATGGTAGCAATCAGCCCCAGCATTTT. The variable domain in full, completed from reference TRBV5-6 and TRBJ1-5, reads DAGVTQSPTHLIKTRGQQVTLRCSPKSGHDTVSWYQQALGQGPQFIFQYYEEEERQRGNFPDRFSGHQFPNYSSELNVNALLLGDSALYLCASSMDGSNQPQHFGDGTRLSIL.

The chain uses TRBV7-2 and TRBJ2-7; D unclear. The CDR3 sequence is 14 residues long. Germline CDR1 and CDR2: SGHTA and FQGNSA. V dropped 6 bases and J dropped 2 bases, with 14 bases sitting between them. CDR3 bases: TGTGCCAGCAGACCTCCTGACTCCACCTACGAGCAGTACTTC. The encoded protein is CASRPPDSTYEQYF. The entire variable domain, with the rest obtained from reference TRBV7-2 and TRBJ2-7, is as follows: GAGVSQSPSNKVTEKGKDVELRCDPISGHTALYWYRQSLGQGLEFLIYFQGNSAPDKSGLPSDRFSAERTGGSVSTLTIQRTQQEDSAVYLCASRPPDSTYEQYFGPGTRLTVT.

This clone was seen a few times. V usage is TRBV19 and J usage is TRBJ1-1, with 7 bases identical to TRBD1. The length of the CDR3 is 14 residues. Trimming took 5 bases from V and 5 from J; bases not matched to a gene: 8. CDR1 is LNHDA and CDR2 is SQIVND in the germline V gene (reference sequence). Here the CDR3 reads CASSYRDRETEAFF. CDR3 DNA: TGTGCCAGTAGTTACCGCGACAGGGAAACTGAAGCTTTCTTT.

The chain combines TRBV15 with TRBJ1-3; D remains ambiguous. Germline lookup yields CDR1 LNHNV and CDR2 YYDKDF (reference sequence). Trimming cost V 6 bases and J 0 bases, with 9 bases left between them. The CDR3 is 14 amino acids. In DNA form, the CDR3 reads TGTGCCACCAGAGGCCCCGGCTCTGGAAACACCATATATTTT. It is translated as CATRGPGSGNTIYF.

V usage is TRBV27 and J usage is TRBJ1-5; possibly TRBD1 for D (5 bases). The CDR3 sequence is 15 residues long. V lost 5 bases, J lost 4 bases, and 15 bases lay in between. CDR1 is MNHEY, CDR2 SMNVEV, per germline (reference sequence). CDR3 bases: TGTGCCAGCAGTCTCGAGGGGAGGGCAAATCAGCCCCAGCATTTT. Translated: CASSLEGRANQPQHF.

CDR3 nucleotide sequence: TGCAGTGCTGGCATAGCCAATGAGCAGTTCTTC. This encodes CSAGIANEQFF. V gene TRBV20-1 combines with J gene TRBJ2-1; D unclear. The CDR3 length is 11 residues. Between the trimmed V and J ends, which lost 5 bases and 6 bases, there was a span of 8 bases. Germline CDR1 and CDR2: DFQATT and SNEGSKA (reference sequence).

The chain is built from TRBV7-2 and TRBJ2-7, with D possibly being TRBD2 (6 bases). Germline V gene lookup returns CDR1 SGHTA and CDR2 FQGNSA. This CDR3 contains 14 residues. V lost 4 bases, J lost 0 bases, and 10 bases lay in between. The CDR3 DNA follows: TGTGCCAGCAGCTCGGGTAGCGGCTCCTACGAGCAGTACTTC. It encodes CASSSGSGSYEQYF.

This clone was seen only once. The chain combines TRBV7-8 with TRBJ2-4; TRBD1 matches at 8 bases. Trimming cost V 4 bases and J 6 bases; bases outside gene matches: 8. Germline-derived CDR1 and CDR2 are SGHVS and FQNEAQ. The CDR3 contains 15 residues. DNA for the CDR3: TGTGCCAGCAGCTCCGACAGGGGAATTTCAAACATTCAGTACTTC. Translating it yields CASSSDRGISNIQYF.

This chain connects TRBV28 to TRBJ2-2; 8 bases agree with TRBD2. CDR3 length: 16 amino acids. Germline trimming cut 6 bases from V and 7 bases from J; bases unmatched to any gene: 13. The germline V gene encodes CDR1 MDHEN and CDR2 SYDVKM. Written as DNA, the CDR3 is TGTGCCAGCAGAGCCCCAGGAACGGGGGGGCTCGGGGAGCTGTTTTTT. Its protein is CASRAPGTGGLGELFF.

This sequence joins TRBV5-4 and TRBJ2-5; 8 positions agree with TRBD2. V gave up 3 bases and J gave up 0 bases; unmatched junction bases: 7. The CDR3 is 16 residues long. The V gene's germline CDR1 is SGHNT and CDR2 YYREEE (reference sequence). DNA of the CDR3: TGTGCCAGCAGCTCCGACCGGGAGGGGTACCAAGAGACCCAGTACTTC. Translation: CASSSDREGYQETQYF.

This clone was counted only a few times. This rearrangement joins TRBV14 to TRBJ1-1; D remains ambiguous. The germline gives CDR1 SGHDN, CDR2 FVKESK. The CDR3 is 14 residues long. V was clipped by 0 bases and J by 5 bases, with 10 bases between them. As DNA, the CDR3 is TGTGCCAGCAGCCAAGATACAGTGAGAACTGAAGCTTTCTTT. Its translation is CASSQDTVRTEAFF.

V and J are TRBV6-5 and TRBJ2-5; perhaps TRBD1 as D (5 bases). This CDR3 contains 14 residues. Per the germline V gene, CDR1 is MNHEY and CDR2 is SVGAGI. Trimming removed 5 bases from V and 5 bases from J, with 15 bases in between. The CDR3 nucleotides are TGTGCCAGCAGTCACCTCGAGGACATCGAGACCCAGTACTTC. This codes for CASSHLEDIETQYF.